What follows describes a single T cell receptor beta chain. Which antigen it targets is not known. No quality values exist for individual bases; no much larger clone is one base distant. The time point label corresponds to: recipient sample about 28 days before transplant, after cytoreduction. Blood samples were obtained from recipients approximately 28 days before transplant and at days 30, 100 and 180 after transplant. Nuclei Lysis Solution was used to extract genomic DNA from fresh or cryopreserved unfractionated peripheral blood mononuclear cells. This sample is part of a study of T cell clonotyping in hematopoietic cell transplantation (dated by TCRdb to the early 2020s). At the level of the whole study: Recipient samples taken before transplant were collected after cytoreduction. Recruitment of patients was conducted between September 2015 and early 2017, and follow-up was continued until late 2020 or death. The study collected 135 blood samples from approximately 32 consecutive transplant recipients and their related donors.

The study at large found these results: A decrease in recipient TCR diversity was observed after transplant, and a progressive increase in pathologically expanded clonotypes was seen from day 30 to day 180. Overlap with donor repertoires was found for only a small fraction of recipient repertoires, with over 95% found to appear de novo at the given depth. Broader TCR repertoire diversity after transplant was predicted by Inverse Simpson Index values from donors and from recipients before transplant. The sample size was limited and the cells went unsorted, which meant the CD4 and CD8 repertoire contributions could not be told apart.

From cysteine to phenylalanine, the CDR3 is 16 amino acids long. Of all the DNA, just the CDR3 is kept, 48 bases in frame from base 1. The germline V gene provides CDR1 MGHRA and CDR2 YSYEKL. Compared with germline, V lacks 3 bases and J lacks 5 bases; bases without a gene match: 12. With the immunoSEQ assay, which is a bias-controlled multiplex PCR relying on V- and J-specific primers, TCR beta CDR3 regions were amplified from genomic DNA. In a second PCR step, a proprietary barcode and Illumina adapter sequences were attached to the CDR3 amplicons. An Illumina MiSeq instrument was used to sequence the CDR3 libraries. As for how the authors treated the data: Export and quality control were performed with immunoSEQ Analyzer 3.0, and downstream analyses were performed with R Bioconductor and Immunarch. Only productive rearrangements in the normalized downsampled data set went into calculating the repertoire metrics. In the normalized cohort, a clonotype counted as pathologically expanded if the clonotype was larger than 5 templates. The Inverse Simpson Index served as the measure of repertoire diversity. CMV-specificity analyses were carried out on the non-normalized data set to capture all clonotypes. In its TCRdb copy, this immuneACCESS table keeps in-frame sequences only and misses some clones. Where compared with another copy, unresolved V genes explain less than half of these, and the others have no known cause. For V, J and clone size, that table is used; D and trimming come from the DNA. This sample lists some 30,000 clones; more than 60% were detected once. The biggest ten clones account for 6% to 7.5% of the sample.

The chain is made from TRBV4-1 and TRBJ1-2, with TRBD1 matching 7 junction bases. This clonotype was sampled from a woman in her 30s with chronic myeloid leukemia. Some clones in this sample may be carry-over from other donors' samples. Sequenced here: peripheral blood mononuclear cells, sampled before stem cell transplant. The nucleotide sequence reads TGCGCCAGCAGCCAGAATGGACAGGCTTCTAGGTATGGCTACACCTTC. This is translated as CASSQNGQASRYGYTF.